What follows are 13 T cell receptor beta chains derived from one specimen sequenced in a study of cytomegalovirus exposure and HLA in healthy donors. Use of 60 Vbeta and 13 Jbeta primers characterized the PCR. Produced via immunoSEQ multiplex PCR; TCRdb's table is partial and in-frame only. The table includes approximately 150,000 clones, approximately 81% detected once. Sequencing was carried out using PBMCs. The receptors stem from a man under 40 in good health and CMV-seropositive.

V and J are TRBV18 and TRBJ2-1, with 8 bases matching TRBD2. Germline V gene data show CDR1 as KGHSH and CDR2 as LQKENI. V lost 3 bases, J lost 3 bases, and 4 bases stayed unmatched. This CDR3 contains 15 residues. For the CDR3, the DNA is TGTGCCAGCTCACCCACCGGGGGGGACTACAATGAGCAGTTCTTC. Its translation: CASSPTGGDYNEQFF.

The J gene is TRBJ2-2, the V gene TRBV4-3, with 13 bases aligning to TRBD2. There are 16 residues in the CDR3. Germline loops: CDR1 LGHNA, CDR2 YSLEER. V trimming: 4 bases; J trimming: 5 bases; junction bases outside the gene matches: 4. The CDR3 sequence: CASSRGLAGLTGELFF. Here the CDR3 DNA reads TGCGCCAGCAGCCGGGGACTAGCGGGACTGACCGGGGAGCTGTTTTTT.

In its sample, this clone was seen once. No conserved phenylalanine or tryptophan is present at the end of the CDR3, so a read error is the likely explanation. The chain uses TRBV13 and TRBJ2-2; D unresolved. The CDR3 runs 13 residues. CDR1 and CDR2 from the germline V gene are PRHDT and FYEKMQ (reference sequence). V dropped 5 bases and J dropped 4 bases, with 8 bases sitting between them. This CDR3 reads CASSPQGTGELFS. CDR3 bases: TGTGCCAGCAGCCCTCAAGGCACCGGGGAGCTGTTTTCT.

This sequence joins TRBV11-2 and TRBJ2-5; D perhaps matches TRBD1 (7 bases). This CDR3 spans 13 amino acids. V dropped 3 bases and J dropped 5 bases, with 10 bases sitting between them. Germline lookup yields CDR1 SGHAT and CDR2 FQNNGV. As DNA, the CDR3 is TGTGCCAGCAGCTTGACAGGGAGGGAGACCCAGTACTTC. Protein product: CASSLTGRETQYF.

This clone has only one observation. The V gene is TRBV7-2, the J gene TRBJ1-1; a weak D match, TRBD1 (5 bases). The V and J ends lost 5 bases and 8 bases respectively, with 12 bases between them. In germline, CDR1 is SGHTA, CDR2 FQGNSA. This CDR3 is built from 12 residues. The CDR3 nucleotides read TGTGCCAGCAGCCTCCAGGGAAAAGAAGCTTTCTTT. Encoded protein: CASSLQGKEAFF. The variable domain in full, with the rest retrieved from reference TRBV7-2 and TRBJ1-1, is GAGVSQSPSNKVTEKGKDVELRCDPISGHTALYWYRQSLGQGLEFLIYFQGNSAPDKSGLPSDRFSAERTGGSVSTLTIQRTQQEDSAVYLCASSLQGKEAFFGQGTRLTVV.

In its sample, this clone was seen once. The CDR3 DNA is TGTGCCAGCAGTGGACATCAGTCCCGACAACGGGGCTCTGGGGCCAACGTCCTGACTTTC. This translates into CASSGHQSRQRGSGANVLTF. V is TRBV2 and J is TRBJ2-6; D is perhaps TRBD2 (5 bases). Germline values: CDR1 SNHLY, CDR2 FYNNEI. Trimming cost V 4 bases and J 0 bases, with 22 bases left between them. This CDR3 has 20 residues.

CDR3 sequence: CASSFGGYNEQFF. The CDR3 nucleotides are TGTGCCAGCAGCTTTGGAGGTTACAATGAGCAGTTCTTC. The chain recombines TRBV7-9 with TRBJ2-1; maybe TRBD2 (5 bases). V lost 3 bases, J lost 4 bases, and 7 bases lay in between. Germline V lookup: CDR1 SEHNR, CDR2 FQNEAQ (reference sequence). This CDR3 is built from 13 residues.

The V call is TRBV18, the J call TRBJ1-3; 8 bases match TRBD1. The V gene end was trimmed by 3 bases and the J gene end by 4 bases; junction bases not matched to a gene: 2. Germline CDR1 and CDR2: KGHSH and LQKENI. The CDR3 is 14 residues long. CDR3 amino acids: CASSPGQVGNTIYF. In DNA form, the CDR3 reads TGTGCCAGCTCACCGGGACAGGTCGGAAACACCATATATTTT.

On this clone itself: Other DNA sequences in the same sample also yield this CDR3. The chain uses TRBV27 and TRBJ1-2; TRBD1 might be the D (5 bases). V gave up 6 bases and J gave up 2 bases, with 13 bases separating them. This CDR3 comprises 14 residues. Germline V gene data show CDR1 as MNHEY and CDR2 as SMNVEV (reference sequence). Here the CDR3 reads CASSPTGANYGYTF. In nucleotides, the CDR3 is TGTGCCAGCAGCCCTACAGGAGCGAACTATGGCTACACCTTC.

This clone came up a few times. V usage is TRBV15 and J usage is TRBJ2-2; D unclear. The germline V gene encodes CDR1 LNHNV and CDR2 YYDKDF (reference sequence). The CDR3 has 11 amino acids. Trimming left V 7 bases short and J 4 bases short, with 4 bases between. The chain's CDR3 is CATTSTGELFF. The DNA of the CDR3 is TGTGCCACCACGTCCACCGGGGAGCTGTTTTTT.

As for this clone: Relative to the germline gene, one junction end is altered; a read error may explain this. V gene TRBV7-9 combines with J gene TRBJ2-2; 7 bases are a match to TRBD1. Per germline, CDR1 SEHNR and CDR2 FQNEAQ (reference sequence). The CDR3 extends over 13 amino acids. The CDR3 reads CSSSLTGAGELFF. In nucleotides, the CDR3 is TGTTCCAGCAGCCTAACAGGGGCCGGGGAGCTGTTTTTT.

The rearrangement joins TRBV4-3 to TRBJ2-2; D not certain. CDR1 LGHNA and CDR2 YSLEER come from the germline V gene. V lost 5 bases and J lost 5, with 6 bases in between. The CDR3 runs 12 residues. CDR3 amino acids: CASSTYTGELFF. The DNA for the CDR3 is TGCGCCAGCAGCACCTATACCGGGGAGCTGTTTTTT.

The chain employs TRBV30 and TRBJ2-5; 7 nucleotides line up with TRBD2. Losses at the gene ends were 1 base for V and 2 bases for J; bases not matched to a gene: 10. The CDR3 spans 16 residues. In germline, CDR1 is GTSNPN, CDR2 SVGIG (reference sequence). CDR3 region: CAWSEGSMGGQETQYF. The CDR3, as DNA: TGTGCCTGGAGTGAGGGGAGCATGGGGGGGCAAGAGACCCAGTACTTC.